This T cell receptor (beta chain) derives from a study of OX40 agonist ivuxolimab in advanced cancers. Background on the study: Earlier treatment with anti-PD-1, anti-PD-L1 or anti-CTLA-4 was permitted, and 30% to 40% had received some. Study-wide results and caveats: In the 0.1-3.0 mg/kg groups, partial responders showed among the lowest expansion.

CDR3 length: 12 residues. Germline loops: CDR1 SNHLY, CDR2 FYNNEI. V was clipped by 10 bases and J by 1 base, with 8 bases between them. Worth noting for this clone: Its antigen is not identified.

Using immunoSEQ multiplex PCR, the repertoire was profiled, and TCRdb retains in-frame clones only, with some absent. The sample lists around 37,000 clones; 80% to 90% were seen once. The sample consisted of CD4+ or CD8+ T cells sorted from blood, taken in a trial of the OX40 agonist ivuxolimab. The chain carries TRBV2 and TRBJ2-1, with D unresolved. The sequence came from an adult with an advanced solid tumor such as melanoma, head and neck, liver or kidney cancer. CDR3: CATSWSYNEQFF. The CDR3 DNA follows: TGTGCCACGTCCTGGTCCTACAATGAGCAGTTCTTC.